This TCR beta chain came from a study of blood T cell repertoires in COVID-19 (dated by TCRdb to the early 2020s). With respect to the entire study: Collaborator samples came from the United States, Italy and Spain and covered acute and convalescent phases of COVID-19. Deeply sampled blood TCRbeta repertoires from subjects exposed to, actively infected with, or recovered from COVID-19 were included in the dataset. Where available, HLA class I and class II types were taken from metadata supplied by the sample provider and were not determined by assay-based typing. Samples were obtained from the ongoing ImmuneRACE study (first 160 participants) and from over 1,000 subjects provided by 6 global collaborators. The prospective study material was composed of cDNA or gDNA derived from T cells, B-cell-depleted T cells, or PBMCs. The repertoires were released in a freely available public database intended as a resource for research on the immune response to SARS-CoV-2. Sample metadata almost always included a de-identified subject ID, COVID-19 status, age in years and sex.

TCRbeta CDR3 regions were amplified from genomic DNA using the immunoSEQ Assay, a bias-controlled multiplex PCR. The source study handled its data this way. Within the assay, amplification of reference gene primers was used to estimate how many nucleated cells each sample contained. To quantify the absolute abundance of each unique TCRbeta CDR3 rearrangement, sequence reads were collapsed and filtered. Productive Simpson clonality was computed per sample as the square root of Simpson's diversity index over productive rearrangements. TCRdb stores this immuneACCESS table with in-frame sequences only. Part of the clones is absent; in the studies checked, under half of the shortfall reflects unresolved V genes, and no reason is known for the rest. Clone size and V and J calls were adopted from that table, with D and trimming inferred from the DNA. The sample table lists about 240,000 clones, approximately 80% of them with a count of one. Of the sample, around 3.5% is held by the ten largest clones.

Study-level results and caveats: The quantity of clinical and demographic metadata differed by source and by participant and was supplied without curation.

The collaborating institutions used their own protocols to collect whole blood in K2EDTA tubes. For TCRbeta analysis, collaborators shipped samples in one of three forms: frozen whole blood, isolated PBMCs, or DNA extracted from either of those sample types. Details on this clone: What antigen it recognizes has not been identified. Base qualities are missing; no much larger clone stands one base away.

V ends up 1 base short and J 1 base short, with an unmatched junction base count of 3. Taken from cysteine to phenylalanine, the CDR3 has 15 residues. Left in the record is the CDR3 DNA by itself, 45 bases read in frame from the first base. Via the germline V gene, CDR1 is SGHTA and CDR2 FQGNSA. The receptor was isolated from a young woman with acute or convalescent COVID-19. The V gene is TRBV7-2 and the J gene is TRBJ2-5, with 7 central nucleotides matching TRBD1. Sequenced input: peripheral blood. CDR3 reads: CASSLGQGGQETQYF. Read as DNA, the sequence is TGTGCCAGCAGCTTAGGACAGGGTGGCCAAGAGACCCAGTACTTC.